A selection of T cell receptor beta chains follows, all from one sample in a study of T cells after yellow fever vaccination. TCRdb used MiXCR to reprocess the 5' RACE reads, holding one entry per CDR3 protein. Among 170,000 or so distinct CDR3 sequences, approximately 6.2% were seen once, and the ten largest hold 2.5% to 3.5%. Sample: CD4+ T cells sorted from PBMCs, taken on the day of the first yellow fever vaccination. Source of these receptors: a man aged 18 to 29 who received the YFV17D yellow fever vaccine. Both conserved end residues are part of each CDR3. D genes are given only for firm matches. Only some rows state a clone size, as once, few, many or a class for expanded clones.

D: TRBD2; V: TRBV28; J: TRBJ2-5; size: many; length: 14; CDR3: CASSLFLAGGTQYF
D: .; V: TRBV5-1; J: TRBJ1-4; size: many; length: 15; CDR3: CASSLGQTSNEKLFF
D: TRBD1; V: TRBV3-1; J: TRBJ2-6; size: few; length: 19; CDR3: CASSLVFGTGVPGANVLTF
D: TRBD2; V: TRBV24-1; J: TRBJ2-5; size: many; length: 15; CDR3: CATSALLADQETQYF
D: TRBD1; V: TRBV18; J: TRBJ1-2; size: .; length: 14; CDR3: CASSMGQEGYGYTF
D: TRBD1; V: TRBV15; J: TRBJ1-2; size: .; length: 18; CDR3: CATSRQLGTGGAYYGYTF
D: TRBD2; V: TRBV5-1; J: TRBJ2-1; size: many; length: 15; CDR3: CASMASQGGGDEQFF
D: TRBD1; V: TRBV12-3/TRBV12-4; J: TRBJ1-2; size: few; length: 13; CDR3: CASSPGTGAGYTF
D: TRBD1; V: TRBV28; J: TRBJ2-7; size: many; length: 13; CDR3: CASSLGTDYEQYF
D: TRBD1; V: TRBV7-9; J: TRBJ1-2; size: many; length: 15; CDR3: CASSQPGQGLYGYTF
D: .; V: TRBV7-2; J: TRBJ2-3; size: many; length: 12; CDR3: CASRPQSDTQYF
D: .; V: TRBV12-3/TRBV12-4; J: TRBJ2-7; size: many; length: 14; CDR3: CASSRKDGGYEQYF
D: TRBD1; V: TRBV7-2; J: TRBJ2-7; size: many; length: 15; CDR3: CASSPDRGLSYEQYF
D: .; V: TRBV4-2; J: TRBJ1-2; size: .; length: 13; CDR3: CASSPRLLYGYTF
D: .; V: TRBV9; J: TRBJ1-2; size: few; length: 15; CDR3: CASSAGLNEVYGYTF
D: .; V: TRBV5-1; J: TRBJ2-2; size: .; length: 15; CDR3: CASSLEGLYTGELFF
D: TRBD2; V: TRBV6-2/TRBV6-3; J: TRBJ2-7; size: many; length: 15; CDR3: CASREMGLALIEQYF
D: TRBD1; V: TRBV7-2; J: TRBJ2-3; size: many; length: 13; CDR3: CASSSRTGDTQYF
D: .; V: TRBV12-3/TRBV12-4; J: TRBJ2-1; size: .; length: 14; CDR3: CASTSGDLGGEQFF
D: TRBD2; V: TRBV4-2; J: TRBJ2-4; size: many; length: 16; CDR3: CASSKGTSGGTNIQYF
D: .; V: TRBV20-1; J: TRBJ1-1; size: .; length: 17; CDR3: CSARAGFASGVSTEAFF
D: TRBD1; V: TRBV7-2; J: TRBJ2-2; size: many; length: 16; CDR3: CASSLGLTGGSGELFF
D: .; V: TRBV5-5; J: TRBJ1-2; size: few; length: 12; CDR3: CASGEWAGGYTF
D: .; V: TRBV19; J: TRBJ2-1; size: .; length: 12; CDR3: CASGTPYNEQFF
D: .; V: TRBV7-9; J: TRBJ2-2; size: many; length: 13; CDR3: CASSLARMGVLFF
D: TRBD1; V: TRBV5-1; J: TRBJ1-1; size: .; length: 14; CDR3: CASRQGARNTEAFF
D: .; V: TRBV11-2; J: TRBJ1-2; size: .; length: 15; CDR3: CASSLVTSANYGYTF
D: .; V: TRBV4-3; J: TRBJ1-4; size: few; length: 16; CDR3: CASSQDSYGFDEKLFF
D: TRBD2; V: TRBV12-3/TRBV12-4; J: TRBJ2-1; size: .; length: 16; CDR3: CASHWGTPGTSHEQFF
D: .; V: TRBV7-2; J: TRBJ2-3; size: .; length: 14; CDR3: CASSSTGITDTQYF
D: .; V: TRBV5-1; J: TRBJ1-2; size: many; length: 12; CDR3: CASSLDRYGYTF
D: .; V: TRBV5-6; J: TRBJ2-3; size: few; length: 14; CDR3: CASSQGPSTDTQYF
D: TRBD1; V: TRBV12-3/TRBV12-4; J: TRBJ1-1; size: many; length: 16; CDR3: CASSSTGQGMNTEAFF
D: TRBD1; V: TRBV12-3/TRBV12-4; J: TRBJ1-3; size: few; length: 15; CDR3: CASSPRQGGGNTIYF
D: .; V: TRBV5-1; J: TRBJ1-1; size: many; length: 15; CDR3: CASSLAAGVKTEAFF
D: TRBD2; V: TRBV7-9; J: TRBJ2-3; size: many; length: 14; CDR3: CASRPSGVPDTQYF
D: .; V: TRBV5-6; J: TRBJ2-3; size: .; length: 16; CDR3: CASSLGPGTAPNTQYF
D: .; V: TRBV5-1; J: TRBJ1-2; size: .; length: 15; CDR3: CASSPRVGTEGGYTF
D: .; V: TRBV3-1; J: TRBJ2-5; size: .; length: 15; CDR3: CASSQDLAGRETQYF
D: .; V: TRBV7-8; J: TRBJ1-1; size: many; length: 15; CDR3: CASSLVGPTNTEAFF
D: .; V: TRBV5-1; J: TRBJ1-1; size: many; length: 14; CDR3: CASSLAPQPKEAFF
D: TRBD2; V: TRBV5-1; J: TRBJ2-1; size: many; length: 12; CDR3: CASSWEGNEQFF
D: TRBD1; V: TRBV4-1; J: TRBJ2-7; size: many; length: 13; CDR3: CASSPDRVYEQYF